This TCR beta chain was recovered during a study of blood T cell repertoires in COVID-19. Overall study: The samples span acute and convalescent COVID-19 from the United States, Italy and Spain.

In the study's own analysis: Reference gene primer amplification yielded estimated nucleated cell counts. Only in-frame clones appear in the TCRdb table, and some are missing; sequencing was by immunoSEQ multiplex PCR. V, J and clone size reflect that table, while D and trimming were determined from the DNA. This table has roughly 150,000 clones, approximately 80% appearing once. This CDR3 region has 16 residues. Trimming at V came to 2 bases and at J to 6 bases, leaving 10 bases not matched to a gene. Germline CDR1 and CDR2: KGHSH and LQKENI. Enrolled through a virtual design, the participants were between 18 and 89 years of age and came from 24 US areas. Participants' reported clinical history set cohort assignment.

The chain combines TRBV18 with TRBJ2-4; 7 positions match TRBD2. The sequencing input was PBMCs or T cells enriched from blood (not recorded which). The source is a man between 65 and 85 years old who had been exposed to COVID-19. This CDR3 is CASSPIKGGSGNIQYF. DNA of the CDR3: TGTGCCAGCTCACCAATTAAAGGCGGGAGCGGAAACATTCAGTACTTC. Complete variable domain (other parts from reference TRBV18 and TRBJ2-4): NAGVMQNPRHLVRRRGQEARLRCSPMKGHSHVYWYRQLPEEGLKFMVYLQKENIIDESGMPKERFSAEFPKEGPSILRIQQVVRGDSAAYFCASSPIKGGSGNIQYFGAGTRLSVL.